Below, 10 T cell receptor beta chains from the same sample are listed, as sequenced in a study of blood T cell repertoires in COVID-19. The protocol was immunoSEQ multiplex PCR, while the TCRdb copy is restricted to in-frame clones and leaves out a portion. The table shows about 140,000 clones, with around 73% occurring only once. Sequenced material: peripheral blood. These receptors all stem from a woman aged 45-65 years with active or convalescent COVID-19.

This clone was counted at least ten times. V gene TRBV16 combines with J gene TRBJ1-2; the D is unclear. The CDR3 sequence is 13 residues long. Germline CDR1 and CDR2: KGHSY and FQNENV. V was clipped by 0 bases and J by 8 bases, with 10 bases between them. The CDR3 nucleotides are TGTGCCAGCAGCCAATCGAGGGAATGGGGCTACACCTTC. It yields the protein CASSQSREWGYTF. Drawing the rest from reference TRBV16 and TRBJ1-2, the complete variable domain is GEEVAQTPKHLVRGEGQKAKLYCAPIKGHSYVFWYQQVLKNEFKFLISFQNENVFDETGMPKERFSAKCLPNSPCSLEIQATKLEDSAVYFCASSQSREWGYTFGSGTRLTVV.

This rearrangement joins TRBV28 to TRBJ2-1, with 8 bases lining up with TRBD1. The CDR3 length is 14 residues. Germline V gene lookup returns CDR1 MDHEN and CDR2 SYDVKM. J was trimmed by 9 bases and V by 7 bases; bases with no gene match: 11. This CDR3 is CASKRTGFEGEQFF. CDR3 nucleotide sequence: TGTGCCAGCAAACGGACAGGGTTTGAAGGTGAGCAGTTCTTC.

The chain carries TRBV30 and TRBJ2-7; D is undetermined. The V gene lost 8 bases and the J gene lost 0 bases, with 8 bases spanning the gap. Per germline, CDR1 GTSNPN and CDR2 SVGIG (reference sequence). The length of the CDR3 is 11 residues. CDR3 DNA: TGTGCCGCGACTCGCTCCTACGAGCAGTACTTC. As protein: CAATRSYEQYF.

CDR3 in DNA: TGTGCCAGCAGTCCCACAGGGATGAACACTGAAGCTTTCTTT. It is translated as CASSPTGMNTEAFF. The chain combines TRBV7-6 with TRBJ1-1; TRBD1 is a possible D gene (6 bases). The V end was cut by 6 bases, the J end by 0 bases, with 11 bases between. The CDR3 is 14 amino acids. Germline V gene lookup returns CDR1 SGHVS and CDR2 FNYEAQ.

The chain employs TRBV6-6 and TRBJ1-5; the match to TRBD1 covers 7 bases. V lost 6 bases to trimming and J lost 7 bases; unmatched junction nucleotides: 9. This CDR3 has 14 residues. CDR1 and CDR2 from the germline V gene are MNHNY and SVGAGI (reference sequence). The CDR3 DNA is TGTGCCAGCAGCACGACAGGGCGAGGACAGCCCCAGCATTTT. Protein: CASSTTGRGQPQHF.

This clone was observed a handful of times. The CDR3 bases are TGTGCCAGCTCACCTCTGTCTCGGGGGACGTCCCCGGGCACCGGGGAGCTGTTTTTT. This encodes CASSPLSRGTSPGTGELFF. The chain links TRBV18 to TRBJ2-2; D might be TRBD2 (6 bases). Trimming shortened V by 3 bases and J by 4 bases, and 24 bases separated the two germline ends. Germline V lookup: CDR1 KGHSH, CDR2 LQKENI. The length of the CDR3 is 19 residues.

The chain's CDR3 is CASSYPRGLSGNTIYF. CDR3 sequence (DNA): TGTGCCAGCAGTTACCCCAGGGGATTGTCTGGAAACACCATATATTTT. The gene calls are TRBV6-6 and TRBJ1-3, with D tentatively TRBD1 (6 bases). The V end lost 2 bases, the J end lost 1 base, and 12 bases lay between the germline ends. The germline V gene encodes CDR1 MNHNY and CDR2 SVGAGI (reference sequence). The CDR3 sequence is 16 residues long.

The chain is built from TRBV7-9 and TRBJ1-5, with 8 positions matching TRBD1. Germline lookup yields CDR1 SEHNR and CDR2 FQNEAQ (reference sequence). The V segment lost 2 bases and the J segment 6 bases; nucleotides outside the gene matches: 3. The CDR3 consists of 14 residues. The CDR3 DNA reads as TGTGCCAGCAGCTTATCAGGGGGCGGTCAGCCCCAGCATTTT. Encoded protein: CASSLSGGGQPQHF.

The J gene is TRBJ1-6, the V gene TRBV28; no definite D call. V was trimmed by 2 bases and J by 6 bases, leaving 11 bases between them. This CDR3 is 15 amino acids long. Per the germline V gene, CDR1 is MDHEN and CDR2 is SYDVKM. CDR3 region: CASSLVGNRNSPLHF. DNA for the CDR3: TGTGCCAGCAGTTTAGTCGGGAATCGTAATTCACCCCTCCACTTT.

This clone came up a few times. J is TRBJ1-1 and V is TRBV6-1; 7 nucleotides line up with TRBD1. The CDR3 sequence is 16 residues long. V lost 2 bases and J lost 5; bases outside the gene matches: 11. Germline-derived CDR1 and CDR2 are MNHNS and SASEGT. The CDR3 sequence: CASSEPWGRGRTEAFF. CDR3 coding DNA: TGTGCCAGCAGTGAACCTTGGGGCAGGGGGAGGACTGAAGCTTTCTTT.